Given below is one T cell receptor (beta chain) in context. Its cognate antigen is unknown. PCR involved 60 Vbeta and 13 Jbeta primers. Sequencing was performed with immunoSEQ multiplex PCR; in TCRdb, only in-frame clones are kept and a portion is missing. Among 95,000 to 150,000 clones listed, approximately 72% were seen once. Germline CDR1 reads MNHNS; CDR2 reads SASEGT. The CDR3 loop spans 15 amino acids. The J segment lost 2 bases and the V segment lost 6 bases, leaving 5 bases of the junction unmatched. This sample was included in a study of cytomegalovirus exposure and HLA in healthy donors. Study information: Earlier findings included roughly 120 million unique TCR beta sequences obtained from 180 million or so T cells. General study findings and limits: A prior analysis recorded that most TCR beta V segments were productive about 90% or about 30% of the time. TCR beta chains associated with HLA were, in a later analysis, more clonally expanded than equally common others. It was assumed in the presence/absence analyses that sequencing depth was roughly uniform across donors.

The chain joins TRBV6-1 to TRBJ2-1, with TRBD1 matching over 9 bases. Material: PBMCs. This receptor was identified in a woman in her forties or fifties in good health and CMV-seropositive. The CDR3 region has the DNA TGTGCCAGCAGCGCCCGGGACAGGGCCTACAATGAGCAGTTCTTC. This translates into CASSARDRAYNEQFF.